Each of the 20 T cell receptor beta chains below was sequenced from the same sample in a study of blood T cells in healthy people across ages. Together with a sample-barcoded 5' primer, a J-beta primer mix was included in a second PCR lasting roughly 6 to 12 cycles. MiXCR was run by TCRdb on the 5' RACE reads, yielding one entry per CDR3 protein. The table records 780,000 or so distinct CDR3 sequences, about 56% of them present only once. Sequenced material: blood. The receptor set was obtained from a middle-aged man in good health.

In this sample, this clonotype turned up a few times. The genes are TRBV7-9 and TRBJ1-1, with TRBD1 matching over 10 bases. Germline V gene sequence: CDR1 SEHNR, CDR2 FQNEAQ (reference sequence). V trimming: 4 bases; J trimming: 1 base; junction bases outside the gene matches: 6. The CDR3 spans 16 residues. Here the CDR3 reads CASSSGQGNWNTEAFF. The CDR3 DNA sequence: TGTGCCAGCAGCTCGGGACAGGGGAATTGGAACACTGAAGCTTTCTTT.

This sequence joins TRBV20-1 and TRBJ1-5; 8 bases are shared with TRBD1. Losses at the gene ends were 0 bases for V and 4 bases for J; bases not matched to a gene: 11. This CDR3 is built from 17 residues. Germline CDR1 DFQATT, CDR2 SNEGSKA (reference sequence). CDR3 in amino acids: CSARDGQGARENQPQHF. The CDR3 nucleotides read TGCAGTGCTAGAGATGGGCAGGGGGCAAGGGAAAATCAGCCCCAGCATTTT.

This clonotype has only a few counts. The CDR3 DNA follows: TGTGCCACCAGTTTAATCATTGTTGGCTCTGGGGCCAACGTCCTGACTTTC. Translation: CATSLIIVGSGANVLTF. The V call is TRBV24-1, the J call TRBJ2-6; D gene unclear. V lost 6 bases and J lost 0, with 14 bases in between. Germline lookup yields CDR1 KGHDR and CDR2 SFDVKD. The CDR3 spans 17 residues.

Only one count was recorded for this clonotype. The CDR3 loop reads CASSLAYGNEQFF. CDR3 coding DNA: TGTGCCAGCAGCTTGGCCTACGGGAATGAGCAGTTCTTC. This chain connects TRBV5-4 to TRBJ2-1; D is uncertain. Deletions cut 0 bases from V and 7 bases from J, with 8 bases between. The germline V gene encodes CDR1 SGHNT and CDR2 YYREEE (reference sequence). CDR3 size: 13 residues.

The gene calls are TRBV7-8 and TRBJ2-1, with D unclear. Germline-derived CDR1 and CDR2 are SGHVS and FQNEAQ. V lost 2 bases, J lost 7 bases, and 12 bases lay in between. This CDR3 has 14 amino acids. CDR3 loop: CASSLPGRSNEQFF. The CDR3 region has the DNA TGTGCCAGCAGCTTACCAGGCAGGTCTAATGAGCAGTTCTTC.

The V gene is TRBV29-1, the J gene TRBJ1-1; TRBD1 is a possible D gene (5 bases). The V end was cut by 6 bases, the J end by 4 bases, with 24 bases between. Germline lookup yields CDR1 SQVTM and CDR2 ANQGSEA. The CDR3 is 16 amino acids. The CDR3 coding sequence is TGCAGCGTGCCCCCTTCCCCAGGCCAGGGTGCCACTGAAGCTTTCTTT. Encoded protein: CSVPPSPGQGATEAFF.

The rearrangement uses TRBV11-1 and TRBJ2-1; TRBD1 aligns across 10 bases. V was clipped by 5 bases and J by 7 bases; unmatched bases: 5. The CDR3 extends over 14 amino acids. Germline lookup yields CDR1 SGHAT and CDR2 FQDESV (reference sequence). CDR3 protein: CASSPTGGKNEQFF. The CDR3 bases are TGTGCCAGCAGCCCGACAGGGGGCAAGAATGAGCAGTTCTTC.

This clonotype was seen only a few times. This chain connects TRBV9 to TRBJ2-7; D not certain. The V end lost 0 bases, the J end lost 1 base, and 5 bases lay between the germline ends. CDR1 is SGDLS, CDR2 YYNGEE, per germline. This CDR3 contains 13 residues. The CDR3 DNA sequence: TGTGCCAGCAGCGTAGACCAATCCTACGAGCAGTACTTC. Amino acid sequence: CASSVDQSYEQYF.

This clonotype was counted a few times. The chain recombines TRBV29-1 with TRBJ2-7; possible D gene TRBD1, 5 bases. Deletions cut 7 bases from V and 2 bases from J, with 12 bases between. Germline values: CDR1 SQVTM, CDR2 ANQGSEA. The CDR3 has 12 residues. The CDR3 spells CSAYWTPYEQYF. The CDR3 DNA sequence: TGCAGCGCCTACTGGACACCCTACGAGCAGTACTTC.

This clonotype was counted only a few times. The chain has TRBV6-5 and TRBJ2-3, with TRBD2 matching 8 bases. J gave up 1 base and V 0 bases, and 6 bases lay outside the gene matches. CDR1 is MNHEY, CDR2 SVGAGI, per germline. The CDR3 is 17 residues long. CDR3 sequence reads: CASSYSWRGAGTDTQYF. The DNA of the CDR3 is TGTGCCAGCAGTTACTCGTGGCGGGGGGCAGGCACAGATACGCAGTATTTT.

Remarks on this clonotype: A single base separates this from a much larger clone, so it may be a read error. The rearrangement joins TRBV7-2 to TRBJ2-1; the match to TRBD2 covers 13 bases. The last part of the DNA fits TRBJ2-7 better; the J call may be wrong. Germline V lookup: CDR1 SGHTA, CDR2 FQGNSA. The CDR3 totals 18 residues. The CDR3 DNA follows: TGTGCCAGCAGCTTTCGGACTAGCGGGAGTATTTGGGGGAATGAGCAGTACTTC. Its protein is CASSFRTSGSIWGNEQYF.

A few counts support this clonotype. The CDR3 nucleotides are TGCGCCAGCAGCTTACAGGGGGGAGCCCTCCTGTCGGATGAGCAGTTCTTC. Translating it yields CASSLQGGALLSDEQFF. J is TRBJ2-1 and V is TRBV5-1; 8 bases align to TRBD1. The CDR3 consists of 17 residues. V trimming: 2 bases; J trimming: 8 bases; junction bases outside the gene matches: 15. The germline V gene has CDR1 SGHRS and CDR2 YFSETQ. Variable domain in full (rest from reference TRBV5-1 and TRBJ2-1): KAGVTQTPRYLIKTRGQQVTLSCSPISGHRSVSWYQQTPGQGLQFLFEYFSETQRNKGNFPGRFSGRQFSNSRSEMNVSTLELGDSALYLCASSLQGGALLSDEQFFGPGTRLTVL.

The chain has TRBV18 and TRBJ2-1; TRBD2 might be the D (6 bases). CDR3 size: 13 residues. V was trimmed by 3 bases and J by 7 bases, leaving 10 bases between them. Looked up from germline, CDR1 is KGHSH and CDR2 is LQKENI. Here the CDR3 reads CASSPGSQNEQFF. CDR3 nucleotide sequence: TGTGCCAGCTCACCCGGGAGTCAAAATGAGCAGTTCTTC.

This clonotype was seen only a few times. The chain combines TRBV3-1 with TRBJ1-2, with a weak D call TRBD1 (5 bases). Looked up from germline, CDR1 is LGHDT and CDR2 is YNNKEL (reference sequence). The CDR3 runs 12 residues. The V end lost 5 bases, the J end lost 7 bases, and 11 bases lay between the germline ends. CDR3 in amino acids: CASSYSRGGYTF. CDR3 sequence (DNA): TGTGCCAGCAGCTATAGTAGGGGTGGCTACACCTTC.

In this sample, this clonotype turned up a few times. One junction end does not reproduce the germline sequence, and a read error may be involved. The chain links TRBV7-2 to TRBJ2-1; the D gene is possibly TRBD2 (6 bases). Germline CDR1 reads SGHTA; CDR2 reads FQGNSA. The length of the CDR3 is 12 residues. CDR3 sequence reads: CASSSEGNEQFF. DNA of the CDR3: TGCGCCAGCAGCTCGGAGGGAAATGAGCAGTTCTTC.

This clonotype was observed a few times. The rearrangement joins TRBV27 to TRBJ2-5; 9 nucleotides agree with TRBD1. CDR3 length equals 15 residues. Germline trimming cut 5 bases from V and 5 bases from J; bases unmatched to any gene: 9. Germline V gene lookup returns CDR1 MNHEY and CDR2 SMNVEV (reference sequence). The CDR3 DNA follows: TGTGCCAGCAGTGCCGGACAGGGGAAGGGGGAGACCCAGTACTTC. Its protein is CASSAGQGKGETQYF.

The V and J genes are TRBV15 and TRBJ2-5; 7 nucleotides line up with TRBD1. The germline V gene has CDR1 LNHNV and CDR2 YYDKDF (reference sequence). The CDR3 totals 15 residues. The V segment lost 2 bases and the J segment 3 bases; nucleotides outside the gene matches: 6. The CDR3 DNA reads as TGTGCCACCAGCAGAACCGGGACAGTTAAAGAGACCCAGTACTTC. It is translated as CATSRTGTVKETQYF.

V and J are TRBV28 and TRBJ1-5; D is unresolved. Germline assignment: CDR1 MDHEN and CDR2 SYDVKM. The CDR3 consists of 14 residues. V dropped 2 bases and J dropped 2 bases, with 7 bases sitting between them. The CDR3 DNA is TGTGCCAGCAGTTTAAGGTGGGGCAATCAGCCCCAGCATTTT. Its translation: CASSLRWGNQPQHF.

V gene TRBV6-5 combines with J gene TRBJ2-4; 9 bases line up with TRBD2. This CDR3 is built from 15 residues. Germline V gene data show CDR1 as MNHEY and CDR2 as SVGAGI. The V segment lost 0 bases and the J segment 7 bases; nucleotides outside the gene matches: 4. The CDR3 spells CASSYSGLAGNIQYF. In DNA, the CDR3 is TGTGCCAGCAGTTACTCGGGGCTAGCGGGGAACATTCAGTACTTC.

V usage is TRBV7-6 and J usage is TRBJ2-1; possibly TRBD2 for D (6 bases). CDR1 is SGHVS and CDR2 is FNYEAQ in the germline V gene. The CDR3 extends over 15 amino acids. The V end lost 4 bases, the J end lost 6 bases, and 16 bases lay between the germline ends. The CDR3 nucleotides read TGTGCCAGCAGCTCCTCCGGGACTGCCTTCAATGAGCAGTTCTTC. It yields the protein CASSSSGTAFNEQFF.